These 25 T cell receptor beta chains came from one sample sequenced in a study of T-cell memory formation after mild COVID-19. One entry per CDR3 protein results from TCRdb running MiXCR on the 5' RACE reads. The sample carries more than 35,000 distinct CDR3 sequences, roughly 6.1% recorded once. Material: PBMCs or a T cell subset sorted from them (not recorded which). These receptors were collected from an adult who had mild COVID-19 (a few samples of this study predate the infection). Cell type and time point are not known.

The sample holds many counts of this clonotype. The genes are TRBV7-9 and TRBJ1-2; TRBD1 might be the D (5 bases). Germline-derived CDR1 and CDR2 are SEHNR and FQNEAQ (reference sequence). V was shortened by 5 bases and J by 5 bases, with 15 bases between the two germline ends. CDR3 length equals 14 residues. The DNA of the CDR3 is TGTGCCAGCAGCCCACCCGGCGGGGCTTATGGCTACACCTTC. The encoded protein is CASSPPGGAYGYTF.

The sample holds many counts of this clonotype. The chain uses TRBV7-2 and TRBJ2-2; 7 bases match TRBD1. Germline CDR1 is SGHTA and CDR2 is FQGNSA. This CDR3 has 15 amino acids. V was clipped by 7 bases and J by 4 bases; unmatched bases: 9. In DNA form, the CDR3 reads TGTGCCAGCACCATCGAGGGGGCGCTCACCGGGGAGCTGTTTTTT. It yields the protein CASTIEGALTGELFF.

This clonotype was picked up a small number of times. The chain carries TRBV11-2 and TRBJ1-1; D might be TRBD1 (5 bases). V lost 7 bases to trimming and J lost 1 base, with 16 bases between them. Germline V gene lookup returns CDR1 SGHAT and CDR2 FQNNGV. The CDR3 has 15 amino acids. CDR3 bases: TGTGCCAGCACCCAGACAGCGACCTCGAACACTGAAGCTTTCTTT. Translated: CASTQTATSNTEAFF.

This clonotype was recorded at least ten times. This chain links TRBV3-1 with TRBJ2-7; D call uncertain. The CDR3 consists of 13 residues. Germline V gene data show CDR1 as LGHDT and CDR2 as YNNKEL (reference sequence). Trimming shortened V by 3 bases and J by 3 bases, and 9 bases separated the two germline ends. The DNA of the CDR3 is TGTGCCAGCAGCCATCGGACCGACTACGAGCAGTACTTC. This codes for CASSHRTDYEQYF.

The V and J genes are TRBV5-1 and TRBJ2-3; 8 bases are a match to TRBD2. V was clipped by 7 bases and J by 2 bases; unmatched bases: 6. CDR1 SGHRS and CDR2 YFSETQ come from the germline V gene. The CDR3 is 14 residues long. The CDR3 coding sequence is TGCGCCAGCGGAGGGCGGGAGGTCACAGATACGCAGTATTTT. Protein: CASGGREVTDTQYF.

The rearrangement links TRBV27 to TRBJ2-5; TRBD1 is a possible D gene (5 bases). Germline lookup yields CDR1 MNHEY and CDR2 SMNVEV (reference sequence). Trimming left V 5 bases short and J 4 bases short, with 14 bases between. The CDR3 spans 14 residues. CDR3 sequence (DNA): TGTGCCAGCAGTACCCGTGTTAGGGGAGAGACCCAGTACTTC. Its protein is CASSTRVRGETQYF.

V and J are TRBV24-1 and TRBJ2-3, with D hard to call. CDR1 and CDR2 (germline): KGHDR, SFDVKD. The CDR3 is made up of 12 amino acids. V was cut by 3 bases and J by 6 bases, with 6 bases left in between. The CDR3 DNA reads TGTGCCACCAGTGATAAGCCGGATACGCAGTATTTT. Translation gives CATSDKPDTQYF.

This clonotype came up many times. Here the CDR3 DNA reads TGTGCCAGCAGCCGCGCCAATCAGGGGATCAGGACCCAGTACTTC. It codes for CASSRANQGIRTQYF. V is TRBV3-1 and J is TRBJ2-5, with D tentatively TRBD1 (6 bases). CDR1 and CDR2 (germline): LGHDT, YNNKEL (reference sequence). The length of the CDR3 is 15 residues. V was clipped by 4 bases and J by 7 bases, with 19 bases between them.

The sample holds a few counts of this clonotype. This chain links TRBV29-1 with TRBJ2-5; TRBD1 aligns across 10 bases. V lost 7 bases and J lost 5; bases outside the gene matches: 10. The germline gives CDR1 SQVTM, CDR2 ANQGSEA. The CDR3 sequence is 14 residues long. The CDR3 DNA sequence: TGCAGCGCCCGACGGACAGGGGGGAGGGAGACCCAGTACTTC. Amino acids: CSARRTGGRETQYF.

This clonotype has a handful of counts. J is TRBJ2-1 and V is TRBV6-6; the D is unclear. V lost 0 bases and J 4 bases, leaving 7 bases between the germline ends. This CDR3 is 14 amino acids long. Looked up from germline, CDR1 is MNHNY and CDR2 is SVGAGI (reference sequence). CDR3 residues: CASSYSAVYNEQFF. DNA of the CDR3: TGTGCCAGCAGTTACTCGGCGGTATACAATGAGCAGTTCTTC.

This chain connects TRBV5-1 to TRBJ1-2, with D hard to call. Per germline, CDR1 SGHRS and CDR2 YFSETQ. The CDR3 has 15 residues. The V and J ends lost 0 bases and 6 bases respectively, with 15 bases between them. CDR3 sequence: CASSLADRGFDGYTF. The CDR3 DNA reads as TGCGCCAGCAGCTTGGCGGATCGGGGATTCGATGGCTACACCTTC.

V is TRBV7-9 and J is TRBJ2-3, with D unclear. The CDR3 runs to 11 residues. Trimming cost V 6 bases and J 2 bases, with 3 bases left between them. Germline-derived CDR1 and CDR2 are SEHNR and FQNEAQ (reference sequence). The CDR3 coding sequence is TGTGCCAGCAGTGACACAGATACGCAGTATTTT. This codes for CASSDTDTQYF.

This clonotype has only a few counts. The chain uses TRBV7-2 and TRBJ2-5; the D is unclear. In germline, CDR1 is SGHTA, CDR2 FQGNSA. V gave up 0 bases and J gave up 4 bases, with 18 bases separating them. This CDR3 region has 17 residues. CDR3 region: CASSLAHASHRRETQYF. The CDR3 DNA sequence: TGTGCCAGCAGCTTAGCGCACGCTAGTCATCGGAGAGAGACCCAGTACTTC.

The chain carries TRBV15 and TRBJ2-1; 10 bases are a match to TRBD2. Per germline, CDR1 LNHNV and CDR2 YYDKDF (reference sequence). CDR3 size: 19 residues. Germline trimming cut 2 bases from V and 0 bases from J; bases unmatched to any gene: 10. The CDR3 sequence: CATSRRKLSGGASYNEQFF. The CDR3 DNA sequence: TGTGCCACCAGCAGACGAAAACTAAGCGGGGGGGCCTCCTACAATGAGCAGTTCTTC.

This clonotype was seen many times. The chain joins TRBV29-1 to TRBJ1-1, with D perhaps matching TRBD1 (5 bases). This CDR3 has 13 residues. Germline assignment: CDR1 SQVTM and CDR2 ANQGSEA. V was cut by 1 base and J by 3 bases, with 9 bases left in between. CDR3 sequence reads: CSVEAQAYTEAFF. CDR3 in DNA: TGCAGCGTTGAAGCACAGGCATACACTGAAGCTTTCTTT.

This clonotype was counted ten times or more. The V gene is TRBV7-9, the J gene TRBJ1-4, with D perhaps matching TRBD1 (5 bases). The CDR3 totals 15 residues. Trimming shortened V by 6 bases and J by 6 bases, and 17 bases separated the two germline ends. The V gene's germline CDR1 is SEHNR and CDR2 FQNEAQ (reference sequence). CDR3 sequence (DNA): TGTGCCAGCAGTCGTAACAGGCGGCAGGATGAAAAACTGTTTTTT. Protein product: CASSRNRRQDEKLFF.

This clonotype has a count of ten or more. The chain has TRBV5-1 and TRBJ2-3, with D hard to call. The CDR3 length is 14 residues. The V end was cut by 2 bases, the J end by 4 bases, with 11 bases between. Germline values: CDR1 SGHRS, CDR2 YFSETQ. CDR3 in amino acids: CASSLTAGSDTQYF. CDR3 sequence (DNA): TGCGCCAGCAGCTTAACGGCCGGTTCAGATACGCAGTATTTT.

The genes are TRBV12-3 or TRBV12-4 and TRBJ2-3; 10 bases match TRBD1. CDR3 length: 15 amino acids. V lost 5 bases and J lost 3; bases outside the gene matches: 5. Written as DNA, the CDR3 is TGTGCCAGCAGTGGGACAGGGGTGGGGACAGATACGCAGTATTTT. This gives the protein CASSGTGVGTDTQYF.

There are many counts of this clonotype. The rearrangement joins TRBV5-1 to TRBJ2-1; perhaps TRBD2 as D (7 bases). The CDR3 loop spans 15 amino acids. Germline values: CDR1 SGHRS, CDR2 YFSETQ. Between the trimmed V and J ends, which lost 0 bases and 6 bases, there was a span of 13 bases. This CDR3 reads CASSLGPGGLNEQFF. The CDR3 DNA reads as TGCGCCAGCAGCTTGGGCCCGGGGGGCCTCAATGAGCAGTTCTTC. The full variable domain, rest sourced from reference TRBV5-1 and TRBJ2-1, is KAGVTQTPRYLIKTRGQQVTLSCSPISGHRSVSWYQQTPGQGLQFLFEYFSETQRNKGNFPGRFSGRQFSNSRSEMNVSTLELGDSALYLCASSLGPGGLNEQFFGPGTRLTVL.

This clonotype has only a few counts. V is TRBV10-3 and J is TRBJ1-5; D possibly corresponds to TRBD1 (6 bases). CDR3 length: 13 amino acids. Trimming stripped 10 bases from V and 5 bases from J, with 15 bases between. Germline loops: CDR1 ENHRY, CDR2 SYGVKD. DNA for the CDR3: TGTGCCACCCGGGGGAGGGGGGATCAGCCCCAGCATTTT. Translating it yields CATRGRGDQPQHF.

This clonotype has more than one count but fewer than ten. The chain joins TRBV29-1 to TRBJ1-1; TRBD1 agrees at 12 bases. This CDR3 contains 16 residues. Looked up from germline, CDR1 is SQVTM and CDR2 is ANQGSEA. V was pared by 4 bases and J by 5 bases, with 11 bases of the junction left unmatched. As DNA, the CDR3 is TGCAGCGTTGGGGCCGGGACAGGGGGCATCGTAACTGAAGCTTTCTTT. It translates to CSVGAGTGGIVTEAFF.

There are many counts of this clonotype. The rearrangement uses TRBV11-2 and TRBJ2-1, with 7 nucleotides matching TRBD2. Germline V gives CDR1 SGHAT, CDR2 FQNNGV. V shed 2 bases and J 3 bases; nucleotides not matched to a gene: 4. The CDR3 is made up of 15 amino acids. As DNA, the CDR3 is TGTGCCAGCAGCTTAATCGGCGGGAGCTACAATGAGCAGTTCTTC. This sequence encodes CASSLIGGSYNEQFF.

Many counts were recorded for this clonotype. The V call is TRBV4-3, the J call TRBJ1-6, with unresolved D. The CDR3 loop spans 19 amino acids. The germline CDR1 and CDR2 sequences are LGHNA and YSLEER. V lost 0 bases, J lost 0 bases, and 15 bases lay in between. DNA of the CDR3: TGCGCCAGCAGCCAAGATGCGGCAGCGAGTAGCTCCTATAATTCACCCCTCCACTTT. Translating it yields CASSQDAAASSSYNSPLHF.

This clonotype was counted between two and nine times. The chain combines TRBV14 with TRBJ1-6; tentatively, D is TRBD1 (5 bases). Germline loops: CDR1 SGHDN, CDR2 FVKESK. V gave up 4 bases and J gave up 7 bases, with 14 bases separating them. The CDR3 is made up of 15 amino acids. This CDR3 is CASSPVQGRNSPLHF. The CDR3 DNA sequence: TGTGCCAGCAGCCCGGTCCAGGGACGAAATTCACCCCTCCACTTT.

The genes are TRBV20-1 and TRBJ1-2, with a tentative D call TRBD1 (5 bases). Between the trimmed V and J ends, which lost 6 bases and 8 bases, there was a span of 19 bases. Per germline, CDR1 DFQATT and CDR2 SNEGSKA (reference sequence). The length of the CDR3 is 13 residues. The CDR3 reads CSAALRDGSGYTF. CDR3 bases: TGCAGTGCGGCCCTCAGGGATGGAAGCGGCTACACCTTC.